This T cell receptor beta chain was observed in a study of molecular identifiers for immune sequencing clone quantification. At the level of the study: RNA from around 20,000 or 100,000 naive CD8 cells was split five ways in replicates, with four sequenced.

Based on a CD8+CD4-CCR7+CD45RA+ profile, naive CD8 T cells were sorted. This clonotype was counted between two and nine times. CDR1 is SNHLY and CDR2 is FYNNEI in the germline V gene. CDR3 length equals 15 residues. Trimming cost V 6 bases and J 6 bases; bases outside gene matches: 12. One entry per CDR3 protein results from TCRdb running MiXCR on the PCR reads. There are a few hundred thousand distinct CDR3 sequences in the sample; around 23% occur only once, and around 0.76% lies in the top ten. This sequence was found in a human donor in good health. Some libraries in this study had Jurkat cell RNA spiked in. The rearrangement joins TRBV2 to TRBJ1-1; 8 positions agree with TRBD1. Sequenced material: naive CD8+ T cells from blood, with Jurkat cell RNA spiked in. Subset described: FACS-sorted CD8+CD4-CCR7+CD45RA+ naive T cells. DNA of the CDR3: TGTGCCAGCAGCGTCGGACTGACAGGGGTTCCTGAAGCTTTCTTT. The encoded protein is CASSVGLTGVPEAFF.